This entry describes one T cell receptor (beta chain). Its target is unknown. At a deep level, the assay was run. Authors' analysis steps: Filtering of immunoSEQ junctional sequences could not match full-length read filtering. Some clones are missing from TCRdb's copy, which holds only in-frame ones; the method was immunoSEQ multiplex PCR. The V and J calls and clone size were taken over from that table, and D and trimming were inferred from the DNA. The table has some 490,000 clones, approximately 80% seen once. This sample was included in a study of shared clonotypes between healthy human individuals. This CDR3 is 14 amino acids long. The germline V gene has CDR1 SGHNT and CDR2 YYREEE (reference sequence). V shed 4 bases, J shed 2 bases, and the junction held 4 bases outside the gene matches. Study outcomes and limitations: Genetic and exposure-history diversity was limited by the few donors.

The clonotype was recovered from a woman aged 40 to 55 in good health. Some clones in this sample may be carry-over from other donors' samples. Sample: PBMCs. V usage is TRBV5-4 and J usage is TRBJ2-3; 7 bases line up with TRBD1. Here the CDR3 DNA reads TGTGCCAGCAGCCCGGGACAGTTCACAGATACGCAGTATTTT. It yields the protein CASSPGQFTDTQYF.